This is a list of T cell receptor beta chains from one sample in a study of CD8 T cells in Susac syndrome. Using its own MiXCR run on the immunoSEQ multiplex PCR reads, TCRdb lists one record per CDR3 protein. The sample includes 160,000 or so distinct CDR3 sequences, roughly nine tenths seen only once; the top ten take around 0.079%. Sample: CD4+ T cells from PBMCs. These receptors all stem from a human donor in good health. The conserved cysteine and the conserved F or W are not part of the CDR3 here. Each record gives: V gene, D gene, clone size, CDR3 protein. A D gene is named only where the DNA matches it firmly. Clone sizes are given selectively: once, few, many, or a class where the clone is expanded.

TRBV5-1,TRBD1,.,ASSWNRGSTGELF
TRBV5-1,TRBD2,.,ASRPFLAGGAGANVLT
TRBV6-2/TRBV6-3,.,.,ASSLNYNEQF
TRBV19,TRBD2,.,ASKLAGGSYNEQF
TRBV20-1,TRBD1,.,SARDSGQGYAQPQH
TRBV18,.,.,ASSPLFEVAYNEQF
TRBV4-2,.,.,ASSQERNSNYGYT
TRBV20-1,TRBD1,.,SAGQGRETQY
TRBV28,TRBD1,.,ASSQQGAPYGYT
TRBV7-2,TRBD2,.,ASSRTSGRTSEQF
TRBV2,TRBD1,.,ASSQGGPGNTIY
TRBV7-3,.,few,ASSLGKAREQY
TRBV25-1,.,.,ASSEHGARTGELF
TRBV3-1,.,.,ASSQGVGGTYEQY
TRBV18,.,.,ASYRGGTNEKLF
TRBV6-5,.,.,ASRFDEAPGNTIY
TRBV6-5,.,.,ASNWCLSGANVLT
TRBV7-2,.,few,ASSLRNNEQF
TRBV19,TRBD2,once,ASSIWGRAGGRKTGELF
TRBV5-1,TRBD2,.,ASSSGTSASGELF
TRBV3-1,TRBD2,.,ASSQGVGGAREQF
TRBV4-1,.,.,ASSQSPSSSYNEQF
TRBV6-5,.,.,ASSYSRRPSNEKLF
TRBV4-1,.,.,ASRQWGSYEQY
TRBV25-1,TRBD1,.,ASSKGQGRTDTQY
TRBV29-1,TRBD2,.,SGTGTSGRTDTQY
TRBV12-5,TRBD1,.,ASALGQVMNTEAF
TRBV5-1,.,.,ASSLGPQGNGYT
TRBV6-6,.,.,ASRSEIGVHEQF
TRBV20-1,TRBD1,once,SAIRQGGEKLF
TRBV10-3,TRBD2,.,AISDPSGGSWEETQY
TRBV12-5,TRBD1,.,ASGSQTGGTEAF
TRBV20-1,.,.,SAREIRSGETEAF
TRBV20-1,.,once,SARVTGELF
TRBV18,TRBD1,few,ASSPGQGAF
TRBV18,.,.,ASSRPGRTGELF
TRBV10-1,.,.,ASRSSTGELF
TRBV20-1,TRBD1,.,SARGQSSYEQY
TRBV25-1,TRBD2,once,ATQGLAVPHSYNEQF
TRBV29-1,.,.,SVDTKGGAEQY
TRBV30,.,once,AWSSIKSYEQY
TRBV5-6,.,.,ASSSLSTGSGELF
TRBV7-9,TRBD2,.,ASSFWGTSGTRETQY
TRBV2,TRBD1,.,ASSVRQGDEQF
TRBV6-2/TRBV6-3,.,.,ASSYPNSPLH
TRBV7-8,TRBD1,.,ASSPWTGGVETQY
TRBV28,TRBD2,.,ASSPGAASGSDEQY
TRBV24-1,.,once,ATSDGNQETQY
TRBV20-1,.,.,SAADGEGGTDTQY
TRBV6-1,.,.,ASSVQGEGSYEQY
TRBV12-3/TRBV12-4,.,.,ASSGGLSYEQY
TRBV25-1,.,.,ASSLRTAQETQY
TRBV20-1,.,.,SAKIRGAQNIQY
TRBV30,.,.,ASLTAYEQY
TRBV7-2,TRBD2,.,ASSLYPSGTYEQY
TRBV5-1,TRBD1,once,ASSYEPGQGNYEQY
TRBV29-1,TRBD1,.,SVGRDSINEKLF
TRBV19,.,few,ASTSWGRGYGANVLT
TRBV19,.,.,ASMGTETNTEAF